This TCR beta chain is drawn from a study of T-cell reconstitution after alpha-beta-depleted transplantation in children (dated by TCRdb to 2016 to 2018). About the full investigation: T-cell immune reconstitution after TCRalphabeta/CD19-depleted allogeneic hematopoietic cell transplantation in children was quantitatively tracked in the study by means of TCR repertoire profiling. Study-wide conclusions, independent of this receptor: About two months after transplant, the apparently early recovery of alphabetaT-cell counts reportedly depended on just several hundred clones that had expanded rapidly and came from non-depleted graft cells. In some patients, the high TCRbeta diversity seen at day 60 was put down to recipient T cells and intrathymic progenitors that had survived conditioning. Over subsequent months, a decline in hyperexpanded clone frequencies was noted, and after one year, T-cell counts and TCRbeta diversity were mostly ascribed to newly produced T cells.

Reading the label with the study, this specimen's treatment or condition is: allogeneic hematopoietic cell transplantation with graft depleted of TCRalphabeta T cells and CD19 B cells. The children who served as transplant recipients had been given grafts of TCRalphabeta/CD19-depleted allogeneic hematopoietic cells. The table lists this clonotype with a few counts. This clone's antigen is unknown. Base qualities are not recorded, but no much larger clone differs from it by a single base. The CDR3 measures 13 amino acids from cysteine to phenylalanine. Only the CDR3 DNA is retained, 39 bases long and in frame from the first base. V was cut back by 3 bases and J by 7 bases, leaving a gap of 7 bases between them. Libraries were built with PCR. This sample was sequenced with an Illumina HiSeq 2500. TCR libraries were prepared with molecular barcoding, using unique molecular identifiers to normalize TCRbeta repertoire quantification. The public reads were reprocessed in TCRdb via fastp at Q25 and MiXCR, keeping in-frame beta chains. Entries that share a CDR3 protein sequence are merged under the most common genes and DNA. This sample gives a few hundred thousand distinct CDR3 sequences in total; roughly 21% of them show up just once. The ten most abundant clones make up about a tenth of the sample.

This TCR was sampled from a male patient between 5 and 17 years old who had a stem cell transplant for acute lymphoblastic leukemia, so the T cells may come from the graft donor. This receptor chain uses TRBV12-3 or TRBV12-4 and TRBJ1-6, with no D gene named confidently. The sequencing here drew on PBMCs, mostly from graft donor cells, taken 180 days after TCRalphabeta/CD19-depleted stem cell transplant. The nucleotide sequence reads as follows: TGTGCCAGCAGTTTTTCCAAGAATTCACCCCTCCACTTT. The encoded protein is CASSFSKNSPLHF.